In its sample, the clone carrying this T cell receptor beta chain was seen once. Its antigen is not identified. This sample stems from a study of cytomegalovirus exposure and HLA in healthy donors. Study results and caveats: Productive status was seen about 90% or about 30% of the time for most TCR beta V segments in an earlier analysis. Later analysis suggested links between common viral pathogens and several top significant clusters.

Researchers ran the PCR with 60 Vbeta and 13 Jbeta primers. In the authors' workflow: Approximately 11 million of the about 80 million unique TCR beta chains counted in a later analysis were shared. Data came from immunoSEQ multiplex PCR; TCRdb stores just in-frame clones and leaves some out. The V and J calls and clone size come from that table; D and trimming were worked out from the DNA. The sample lists 150,000 to 180,000 clones; 82% were seen once. Trimming removed 5 bases at V and 4 bases at J, with 10 bases between. CDR3 length: 13 residues. Germline V gene data show CDR1 as LNHDA and CDR2 as SQIVND (reference sequence). Donors were ostensibly healthy at sampling, although undocumented immune exposures were probable.

The clonotype comes from a woman between 50 and 59 years old in good health and CMV-seropositive. Material for sequencing was PBMCs. The J gene is TRBJ2-3, the V gene TRBV19, with D maybe TRBD1 (6 bases). The CDR3 spells CASSGGWSDTQYF. CDR3 coding DNA: TGTGCCAGTAGTGGGGGCTGGTCAGATACGCAGTATTTT.